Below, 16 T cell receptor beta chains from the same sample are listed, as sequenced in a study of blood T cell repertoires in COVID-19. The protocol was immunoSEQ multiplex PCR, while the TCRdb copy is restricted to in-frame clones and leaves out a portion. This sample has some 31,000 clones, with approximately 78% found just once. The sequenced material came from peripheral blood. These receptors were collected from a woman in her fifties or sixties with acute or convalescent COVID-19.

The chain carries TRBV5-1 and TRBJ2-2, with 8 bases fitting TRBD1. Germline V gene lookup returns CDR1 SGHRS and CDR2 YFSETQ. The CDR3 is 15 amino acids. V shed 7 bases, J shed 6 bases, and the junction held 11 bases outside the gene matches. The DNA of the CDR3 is TGCGCCAGCTCTAGAGACAGGGGATTTTCCGGGGAGCTGTTTTTT. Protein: CASSRDRGFSGELFF.

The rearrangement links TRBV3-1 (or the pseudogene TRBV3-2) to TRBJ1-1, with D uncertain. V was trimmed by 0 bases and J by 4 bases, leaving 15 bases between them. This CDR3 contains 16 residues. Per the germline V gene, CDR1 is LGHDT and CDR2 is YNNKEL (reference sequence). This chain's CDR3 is CASSQDEEALVTEAFF. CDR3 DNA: TGTGCCAGCAGCCAAGATGAGGAGGCTCTCGTCACTGAAGCTTTCTTT.

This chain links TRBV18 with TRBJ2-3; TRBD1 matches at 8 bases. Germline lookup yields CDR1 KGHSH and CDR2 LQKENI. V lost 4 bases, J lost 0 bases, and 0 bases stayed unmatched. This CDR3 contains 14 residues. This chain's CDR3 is CASSHRGSTDTQYF. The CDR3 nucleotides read TGTGCCAGCTCACACAGGGGGAGCACAGATACGCAGTATTTT.

DNA for the CDR3: TGCGCCAGCAGCTCCGGGATCGCGCCCTCTGGGGCCAACGTCCTGACTTTC. It translates to CASSSGIAPSGANVLTF. The V call is TRBV5-1, the J call TRBJ2-6; D possibly corresponds to TRBD2 (5 bases). The V gene lost 3 bases and the J gene lost 0 bases, with 13 bases spanning the gap. Looked up from germline, CDR1 is SGHRS and CDR2 is YFSETQ. The CDR3 sequence is 17 residues long. Looking up the rest from reference TRBV5-1 and TRBJ2-6 gives the full variable domain: KAGVTQTPRYLIKTRGQQVTLSCSPISGHRSVSWYQQTPGQGLQFLFEYFSETQRNKGNFPGRFSGRQFSNSRSEMNVSTLELGDSALYLCASSSGIAPSGANVLTFGAGSRLTVL.

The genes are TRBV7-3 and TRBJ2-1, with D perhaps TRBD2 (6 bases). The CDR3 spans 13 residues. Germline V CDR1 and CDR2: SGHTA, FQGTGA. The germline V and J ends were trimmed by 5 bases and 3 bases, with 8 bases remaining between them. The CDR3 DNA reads TGTGCCAGCAGCGAGGAGGGCTACAATGAGCAGTTCTTC. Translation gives CASSEEGYNEQFF.

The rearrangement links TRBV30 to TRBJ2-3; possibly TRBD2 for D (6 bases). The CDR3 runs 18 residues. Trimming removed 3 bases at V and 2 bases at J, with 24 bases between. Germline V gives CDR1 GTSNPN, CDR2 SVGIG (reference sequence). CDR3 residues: CAWRGGLYPTPFTDTQYF. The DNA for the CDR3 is TGTGCCTGGAGGGGAGGACTATATCCCACCCCGTTCACAGATACGCAGTATTTT.

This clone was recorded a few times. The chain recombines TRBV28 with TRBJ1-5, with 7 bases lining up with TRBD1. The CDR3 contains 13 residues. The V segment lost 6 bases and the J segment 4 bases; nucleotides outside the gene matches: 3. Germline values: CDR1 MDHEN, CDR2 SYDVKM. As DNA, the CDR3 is TGTGCCAGCAGCCCGACAGGGAATCAGCCCCAGCATTTT. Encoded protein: CASSPTGNQPQHF.

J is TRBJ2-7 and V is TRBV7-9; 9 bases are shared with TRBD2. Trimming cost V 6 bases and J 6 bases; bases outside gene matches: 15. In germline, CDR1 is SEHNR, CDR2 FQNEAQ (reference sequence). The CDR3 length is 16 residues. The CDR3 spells CASSYGTGLAIFEQYF. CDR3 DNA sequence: TGTGCCAGCAGTTACGGTACGGGACTAGCTATCTTCGAGCAGTACTTC.

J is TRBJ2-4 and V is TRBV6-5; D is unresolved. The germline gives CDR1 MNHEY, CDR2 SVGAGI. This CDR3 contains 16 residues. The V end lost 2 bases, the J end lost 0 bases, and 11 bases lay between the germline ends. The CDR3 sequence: CASSYPTSLAKNIQYF. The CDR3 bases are TGTGCCAGCAGTTACCCTACGTCTCTAGCCAAAAACATTCAGTACTTC.

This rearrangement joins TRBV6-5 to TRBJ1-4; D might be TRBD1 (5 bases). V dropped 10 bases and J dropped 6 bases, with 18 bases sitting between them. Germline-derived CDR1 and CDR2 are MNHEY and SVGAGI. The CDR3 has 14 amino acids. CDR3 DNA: TGTGCCACCCGCGCAAACGCGGGGGATGAAAAACTGTTTTTT. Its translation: CATRANAGDEKLFF.

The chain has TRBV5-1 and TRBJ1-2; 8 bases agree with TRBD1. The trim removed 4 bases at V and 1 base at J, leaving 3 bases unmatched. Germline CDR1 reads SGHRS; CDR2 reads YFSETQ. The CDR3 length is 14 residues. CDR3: CASSKDRVNYGYTF. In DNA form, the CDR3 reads TGCGCCAGCAGCAAGGACAGGGTTAACTATGGCTACACCTTC.

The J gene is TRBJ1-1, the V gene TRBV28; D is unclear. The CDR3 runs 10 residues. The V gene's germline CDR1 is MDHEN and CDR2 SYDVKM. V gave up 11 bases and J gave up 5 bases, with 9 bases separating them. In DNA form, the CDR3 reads TGTGCCGCTATCAAGACTGAAGCTTTCTTT. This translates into CAAIKTEAFF.

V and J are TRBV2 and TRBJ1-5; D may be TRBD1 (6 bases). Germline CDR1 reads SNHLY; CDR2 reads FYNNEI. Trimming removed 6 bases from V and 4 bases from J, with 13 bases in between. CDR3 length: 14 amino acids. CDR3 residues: CASRMTDSNQPQHF. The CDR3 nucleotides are TGTGCCAGCAGAATGACGGACAGTAATCAGCCCCAGCATTTT.

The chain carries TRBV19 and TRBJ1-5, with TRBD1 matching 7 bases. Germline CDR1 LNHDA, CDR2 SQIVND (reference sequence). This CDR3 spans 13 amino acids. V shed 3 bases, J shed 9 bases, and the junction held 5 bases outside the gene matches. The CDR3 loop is CASSISGGRPQHF. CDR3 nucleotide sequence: TGTGCCAGTAGTATTTCAGGGGGACGGCCCCAGCATTTT.

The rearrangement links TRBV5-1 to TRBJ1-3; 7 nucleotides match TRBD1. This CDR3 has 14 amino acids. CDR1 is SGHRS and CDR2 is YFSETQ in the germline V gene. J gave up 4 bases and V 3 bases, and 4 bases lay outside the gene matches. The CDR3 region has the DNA TGCGCCAGCAGCTCTACAGGGGACGGAAACACCATATATTTT. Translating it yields CASSSTGDGNTIYF.

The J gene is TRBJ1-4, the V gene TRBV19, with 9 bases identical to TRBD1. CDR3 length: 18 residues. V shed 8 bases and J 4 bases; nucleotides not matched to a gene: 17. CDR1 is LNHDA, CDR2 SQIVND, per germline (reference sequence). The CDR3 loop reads CASSLKQGAAGNNEKLFF. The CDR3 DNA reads TGTGCCAGTTCACTCAAACAGGGGGCAGCGGGGAATAATGAAAAACTGTTTTTT.